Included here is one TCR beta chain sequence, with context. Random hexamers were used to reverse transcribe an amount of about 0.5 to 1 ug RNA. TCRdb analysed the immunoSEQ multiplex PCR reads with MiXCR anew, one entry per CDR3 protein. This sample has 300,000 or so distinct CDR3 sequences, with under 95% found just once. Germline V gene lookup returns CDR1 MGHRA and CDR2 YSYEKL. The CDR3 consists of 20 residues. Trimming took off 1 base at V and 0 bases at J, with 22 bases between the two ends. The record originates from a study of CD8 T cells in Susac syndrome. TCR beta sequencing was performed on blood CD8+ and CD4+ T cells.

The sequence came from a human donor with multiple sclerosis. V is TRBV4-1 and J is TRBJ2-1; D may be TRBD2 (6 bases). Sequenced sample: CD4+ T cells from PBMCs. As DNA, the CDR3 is TGCGCCAGCAGCCAAGGGGCTAGCGCACACTTTAGGGGCTCCTACAATGAGCAGTTCTTC. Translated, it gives CASSQGASAHFRGSYNEQFF.